This T cell receptor (beta chain) was retrieved from a study of naive and memory T cell subsets. A UMI-containing oligonucleotide was joined by 3' ligation to the TCR cDNA template. This clonotype was observed many times. The CDR3 sequence is 13 residues long. V dropped 6 bases and J dropped 4; count of bases not matched to a gene: 5. Germline values: CDR1 SGHVS, CDR2 FQNEAQ. The SP2 primer and nested alpha and beta constant region primers amplified ligated cDNA in four rounds. TCRdb recomputed calls from the 5' RACE reads with MiXCR, one row per CDR3 protein. The repertoire consists of about 57,000 distinct CDR3 sequences, with around 7.3% occurring once and the leading ten covering nearly 10%.

V and J are TRBV7-8 and TRBJ1-1; 7 bases match TRBD1. The TCR comes from a female donor in good health. The CDR3 DNA reads as TGTGCCAGCAGTCTGACAGGGCCCACTGAAGCTTTCTTT. It specifies CASSLTGPTEAFF. The complete variable domain, with remaining parts taken from reference TRBV7-8 and TRBJ1-1, reads GAGVSQSPRYKVAKRGQDVALRCDPISGHVSLFWYQQALGQGPEFLTYFQNEAQLDKSGLPSDRFFAERPEGSVSTLKIQRTQQEDSAVYLCASSLTGPTEAFFGQGTRLTVV.